This T cell receptor (beta chain) appears in the sequencing data of a study of T-cell reconstitution after alpha-beta-depleted transplantation in children. It was with unique molecular identifiers that the TCRbeta library was prepared. TCRdb redid the calling of the PCR reads with MiXCR, one entry per CDR3 protein. The table lists some 500,000 distinct CDR3 sequences, around 19% of them singletons, with more than 2.5% in the top ten. This CDR3 has 15 amino acids. Trimming left V 6 bases short and J 2 bases short, with 18 bases between. Germline CDR1 SQVTM, CDR2 ANQGSEA. Here the sequenced sample was PBMCs from the stem cell graft donor, taken from the stem cell graft. The TCR sequence derives from a human donor who donated a stem cell graft to a child with acute lymphoblastic leukemia. This chain connects TRBV29-1 to TRBJ2-3; weak D call: TRBD1 (5 bases). The CDR3 nucleotides read TGCAGCGTGGGATCGTGGACAAGTCCCACAGATACGCAGTATTTT. Translated, it gives CSVGSWTSPTDTQYF.